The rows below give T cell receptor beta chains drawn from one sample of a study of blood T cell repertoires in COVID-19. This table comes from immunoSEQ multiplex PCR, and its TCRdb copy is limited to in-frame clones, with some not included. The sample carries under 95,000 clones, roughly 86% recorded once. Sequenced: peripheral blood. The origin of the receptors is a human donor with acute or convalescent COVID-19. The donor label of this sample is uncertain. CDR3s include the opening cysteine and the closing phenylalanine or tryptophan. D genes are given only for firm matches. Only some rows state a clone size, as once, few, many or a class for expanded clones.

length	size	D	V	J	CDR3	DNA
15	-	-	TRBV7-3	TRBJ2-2	CASSLIGGNTGELFF	TGTGCCAGCAGCTTAATCGGCGGGAACACCGGGGAGCTGTTTTTT
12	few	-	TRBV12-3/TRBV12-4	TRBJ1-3	CASSPLGNTIYF	TGTGCCAGCAGCCCCCTCGGAAACACCATATATTTT
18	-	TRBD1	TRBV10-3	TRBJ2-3	CAISDPGQGRGATDTQYF	TGTGCCATCAGTGACCCTGGACAGGGGAGAGGGGCCACAGATACGCAGTATTTT
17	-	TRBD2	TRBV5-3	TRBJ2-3	CARSLGFLRGAPDTQYF	TGTGCCAGAAGCTTGGGATTTCTGCGGGGGGCCCCAGATACGCAGTATTTT
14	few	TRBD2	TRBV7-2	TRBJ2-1	CASSSGGLVLEQFF	TGTGCCAGCAGCTCAGGTGGACTAGTTTTGGAGCAGTTCTTC
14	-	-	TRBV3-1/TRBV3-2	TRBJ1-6	CASSQRGKGSPLHF	TGTGCCAGCAGCCAAAGGGGGAAGGGCTCACCCCTCCACTTT
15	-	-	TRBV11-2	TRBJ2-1	CASSLDPRAYNEQFF	TGTGCCAGCAGCTTAGATCCGAGGGCCTACAATGAGCAGTTCTTC
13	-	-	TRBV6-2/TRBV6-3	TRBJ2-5	CASSLSYGETQYF	TGTGCCAGCAGCCTCTCCTACGGGGAGACCCAGTACTTC
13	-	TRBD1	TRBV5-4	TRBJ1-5	CASSPGQDQPQHF	TGTGCCAGCAGCCCGGGACAGGATCAGCCCCAGCATTTT
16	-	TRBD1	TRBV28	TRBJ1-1	CASHEPGQSLVTEAFF	TGTGCCAGCCACGAACCGGGACAGTCGTTAGTAACTGAAGCTTTCTTT
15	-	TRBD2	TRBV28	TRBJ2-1	CATKSSGEAINEQFF	TGTGCCACGAAAAGCAGCGGGGAGGCGATCAATGAGCAGTTCTTC